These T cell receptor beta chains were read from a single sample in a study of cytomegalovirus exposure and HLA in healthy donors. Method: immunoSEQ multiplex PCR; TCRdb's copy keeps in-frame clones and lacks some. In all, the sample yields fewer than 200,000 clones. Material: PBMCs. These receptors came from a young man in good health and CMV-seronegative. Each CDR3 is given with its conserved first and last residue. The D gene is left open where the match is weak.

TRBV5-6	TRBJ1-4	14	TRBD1	TGTGCCAGCAGCGCGGGACAGGGGTTCGAAAAACTGTTTTTT	CASSAGQGFEKLFF
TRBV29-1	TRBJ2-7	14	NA	TGCAGCGCGGCTGTAACAGAGTGGCCCTACGAGCAGTACTTC	CSAAVTEWPYEQYF
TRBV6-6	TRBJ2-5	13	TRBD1	TGTGCCATCTCCGACAGGGGCCAAGAGACCCAGTACTTC	CAISDRGQETQYF
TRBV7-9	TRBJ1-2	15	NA	TGTGCCGGCAGCTTAGATAGGGGACTTAACTATGGCTACACCTTC	CAGSLDRGLNYGYTF
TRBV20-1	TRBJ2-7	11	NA	TGCAGTGCTAGCCCAGGGGACGAGCAGTACTTC	CSASPGDEQYF
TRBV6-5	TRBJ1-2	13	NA	TGTGCCAGCAGTTCCCGACAGGCAGATGGCTACACCTTC	CASSSRQADGYTF
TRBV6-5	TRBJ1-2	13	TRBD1	TGTGCCAGCAGTCCACAGGGGGCTATTGGCTACACCTTC	CASSPQGAIGYTF
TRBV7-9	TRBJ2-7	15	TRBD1	TGTGCCAGCAGCTCCCGAACCCAGGGGGCAGACGAGCAGTACTTC	CASSSRTQGADEQYF
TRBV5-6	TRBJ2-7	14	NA	TGTGCCAGCAGCTTGGCGGCAGGGAACTACGAGCAGTACTTC	CASSLAAGNYEQYF
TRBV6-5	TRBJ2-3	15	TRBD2	TGTGCCAGCAGTTACCGCGGGAGGGCCACAGATACGCAGTATTTT	CASSYRGRATDTQYF
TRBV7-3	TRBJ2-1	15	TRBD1	TGTGCCAGCAGCTCGGGACAGGAGGGATACAATGAGCAGTTCTTC	CASSSGQEGYNEQFF
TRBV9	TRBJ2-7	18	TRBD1	TGTGCCAGCAGCGGGGGGCCGACAGGGAGAGTTTCCCCCTACGAGCAGTACTTC	CASSGGPTGRVSPYEQYF
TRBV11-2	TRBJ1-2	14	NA	TGTGCCAGCAGCTCGCAACAATTCACGGGGGGCTACACCTTC	CASSSQQFTGGYTF
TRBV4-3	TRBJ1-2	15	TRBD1	TGCGCCAGCAGCCTATTGGGACAGGGGGCTGGAGGCTACACCTTC	CASSLLGQGAGGYTF
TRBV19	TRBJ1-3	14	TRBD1	TGTGCCAGTAGTCTCAGGGGGAATGGAAACACCATATATTTT	CASSLRGNGNTIYF
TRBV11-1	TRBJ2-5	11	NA	TGTGCCAGTTCCAGGGGAGAGACCCAGTACTTC	CASSRGETQYF
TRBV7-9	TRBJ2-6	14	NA	TGTGCCAGCAGCTTCTCCCCTGGGGCCAACGTCCTGACTTTC	CASSFSPGANVLTF
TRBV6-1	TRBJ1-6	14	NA	TGTGCCCGAGCGCGGGGCCGGGATAATTCACCCCTCCACTTT	CARARGRDNSPLHF
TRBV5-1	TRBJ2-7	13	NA	TGCGCCAGCAGCTTGGCGGGGATTCACGAGCAGTACTTC	CASSLAGIHEQYF
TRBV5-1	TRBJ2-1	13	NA	TGCGCCAGCAGCCCTCCCAGGGTCAATGAGCAGTTCTTC	CASSPPRVNEQFF
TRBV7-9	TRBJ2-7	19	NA	TGTGCCAGCAGCTTAGCTCGGACTGTTGCAGGAACCCCTTCCTACGAGCAGTACTTC	CASSLARTVAGTPSYEQYF
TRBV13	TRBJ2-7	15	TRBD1	TGTGCCAGCAGCCCGGCCGGGACAGGGACCTACGAGCAGTACTTC	CASSPAGTGTYEQYF
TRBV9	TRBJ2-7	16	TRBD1	TGTGCCAGCAGCGTAGCAGGGGACAGGGCCACCTACGAGCAGTACTTC	CASSVAGDRATYEQYF
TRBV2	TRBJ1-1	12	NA	TGTGCCAGCCCACGGGGGAACACTGAAGCTTTCTTT	CASPRGNTEAFF
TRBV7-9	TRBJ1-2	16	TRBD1	TGTGCCAGCAGCCCAGACAATCGGGACAGAAACTATGGCTACACCTTC	CASSPDNRDRNYGYTF
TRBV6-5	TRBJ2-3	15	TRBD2	TGTGCCAGCTGGCCTAGCGGTACTATCGCAGATACGCAGTATTTT	CASWPSGTIADTQYF
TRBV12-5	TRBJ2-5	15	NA	TGTGCTAGTGGCCGCGGAGGGGCCGGCCAAGAGACCCAGTACTTC	CASGRGGAGQETQYF
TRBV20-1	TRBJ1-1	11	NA	TGCACGACAGGCCGGTTGGCTGAAGCTTTCTTT	CTTGRLAEAFF
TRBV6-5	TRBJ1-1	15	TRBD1	TGTGCCAGCAGTTACAAGGGACAGTTGAACACTGAAGCTTTCTTT	CASSYKGQLNTEAFF
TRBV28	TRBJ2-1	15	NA	TGTGCCAGCAGTTTTGGTCCTAGCTCCTACAATGAGCAGTTCTTC	CASSFGPSSYNEQFF
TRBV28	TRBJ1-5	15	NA	TGTGCCAGCAGTTTACCTGACAGATGGAATCAGCCCCAGCATTTT	CASSLPDRWNQPQHF
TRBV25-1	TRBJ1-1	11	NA	TGTGCCAGCTCCTACAGCGGTGAAGCTTTCTTT	CASSYSGEAFF
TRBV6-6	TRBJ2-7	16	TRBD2	TGTGCCAGCAGTTACTTTCCGGGCGGGAGCTCCTACGAGCAGTACTTC	CASSYFPGGSSYEQYF
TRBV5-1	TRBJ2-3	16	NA	TGCGCCAGCAGCCGGGGAACGGGGGGCCGCACAGATACGCAGTATTTT	CASSRGTGGRTDTQYF
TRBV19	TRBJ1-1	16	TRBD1	TGTGCCAGTAGTATCCAACTCGACAGGGCTAACACTGAAGCTTTCTTT	CASSIQLDRANTEAFF
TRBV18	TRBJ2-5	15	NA	TGTGCCAGCTCACCAGGTGGCAGACAACAAGAGACCCAGTACTTC	CASSPGGRQQETQYF